The rows below give T cell receptor beta chains drawn from one sample of a study of cytomegalovirus exposure and HLA in healthy donors. Assay: immunoSEQ multiplex PCR; the TCRdb copy retains only in-frame clones and omits some. The data contain about 190,000 clones, roughly 12% of them singletons. Sample: PBMCs. These receptors came from a man aged 50 to 59 in good health and CMV-seropositive. The CDR3 runs from the conserved cysteine through the conserved F or W. The order of the fields is J gene, clone size, V gene, D gene, CDR3 protein, CDR3 DNA. The D gene is left open where the match is weak. Clone size appears in some rows only: once, few, many, or a class for an expanded clone.

TRBJ1-4 | - | TRBV28 | - | CASSFWAGEKLFF | TGTGCCAGCAGTTTCTGGGCAGGGGAAAAACTGTTTTTT
TRBJ2-3 | few | TRBV4-3 | TRBD1 | CASSQAVMQGADTQYF | TGCGCCAGCAGCCAAGCAGTCATGCAGGGGGCAGATACGCAGTATTTT
TRBJ1-1 | - | TRBV6-4 | TRBD1 | CASSKSTGVNTEAFF | TGTGCCAGCAGTAAATCGACAGGGGTGAACACTGAAGCTTTCTTT
TRBJ2-2 | few | TRBV4-3 | TRBD1 | CASSQDRGQGANGELFF | TGCGCCAGCAGCCAAGATAGGGGACAGGGGGCTAACGGGGAGCTGTTTTTT
TRBJ1-1 | few | TRBV19 | TRBD1 | CASSIQGALTEAFF | TGTGCCAGTAGCATCCAGGGGGCTCTCACTGAAGCTTTCTTT
TRBJ1-4 | - | TRBV18 | - | CASSPTAERGEKLFF | TGTGCCAGCTCACCCACGGCGGAGAGGGGGGAAAAACTGTTTTTT
TRBJ1-3 | - | TRBV18 | - | CASSPGTPSGNTIYF | TGTGCCAGCTCTCCTGGGACACCCTCTGGAAACACCATATATTTT
TRBJ1-5 | few | TRBV5-6 | - | CASSFTGLGNQPQHF | TGTGCCAGCAGCTTTACGGGGTTGGGCAATCAGCCCCAGCATTTT
TRBJ2-1 | few | TRBV30 | - | CAWSVSQLWDEQFF | TGTGCCTGGAGTGTCTCACAGCTTTGGGATGAGCAGTTCTTC
TRBJ2-5 | few | TRBV7-9 | - | CASSLEGRAYQETQYF | TGTGCCAGCAGCTTAGAGGGCAGGGCGTACCAAGAGACCCAGTACTTC
TRBJ1-2 | - | TRBV29-1 | - | CSLKHSNYGYTF | TGCAGCCTCAAACATTCTAACTATGGCTACACCTTC
TRBJ2-5 | few | TRBV7-9 | TRBD2 | CASSLTGTSDETQYF | TGTGCCAGCAGTTTAACCGGGACTAGCGATGAGACCCAGTACTTC
TRBJ2-7 | - | TRBV11-3 | TRBD1 | CASSPAGTVTYEQYF | TGTGCCAGCAGCCCGGCCGGGACAGTGACCTACGAGCAGTACTTC
TRBJ2-1 | - | TRBV7-2 | - | CASSLERYNEQFF | TGTGCCAGCAGCTTAGAACGGTACAATGAGCAGTTCTTC
TRBJ1-2 | few | TRBV30 | TRBD1 | CAWSRTGYFKGYTF | TGTGCCTGGAGTAGGACAGGGTACTTCAAGGGCTACACCTTC
TRBJ1-2 | - | TRBV6-5 | - | CASSHRVEPYGYTF | TGTGCCAGCAGCCACAGGGTAGAACCCTATGGCTACACCTTC
TRBJ1-5 | few | TRBV7-2 | TRBD1 | CASSPGEGGSVGPQHF | TGTGCCAGCAGCCCCGGGGAAGGGGGCTCGGTGGGGCCCCAGCATTTT
TRBJ2-1 | few | TRBV4-1 | TRBD2 | CASSQERTSVHNEQFF | TGCGCCAGCAGCCAAGAGAGGACTAGCGTCCACAATGAGCAGTTCTTC
TRBJ2-1 | - | TRBV25-1 | TRBD2 | CASSAGRGGDEQFF | TGTGCCAGCAGTGCGGGTCGGGGGGGCGATGAGCAGTTCTTC
TRBJ2-5 | - | TRBV10-3 | TRBD1 | CAISGQGASPFQETQYF | TGTGCCATCAGTGGTCAGGGGGCCTCTCCCTTCCAAGAGACCCAGTACTTC
TRBJ2-5 | few | TRBV27 | - | CASSLMDTATQYF | TGTGCCAGCAGTTTAATGGACACTGCGACCCAGTACTTC
TRBJ2-1 | few | TRBV14 | - | CASSQDGGSSYNEQFF | TGTGCCAGCAGCCAAGATGGAGGGAGCTCCTACAATGAGCAGTTCTTC
TRBJ1-1 | few | TRBV7-2 | TRBD1 | CASSRDRGFEAFF | TGTGCCAGCAGCCGGGACAGGGGGTTTGAAGCTTTCTTT
TRBJ1-3 | few | TRBV6-1 | TRBD1 | CASSETLQGAGNTIYF | TGTGCCAGCAGTGAAACCCTCCAGGGGGCTGGAAACACCATATATTTT